This T cell receptor beta chain was recorded in a study of cytomegalovirus exposure and HLA in healthy donors. In germline, CDR1 is SGHKS, CDR2 YYEKEE (reference sequence). This CDR3 is 13 amino acids long. The V gene lost 2 bases and the J gene lost 4 bases, with 9 bases spanning the gap. Donors were ostensibly healthy at sampling, although undocumented immune exposures were probable. Study observations and caveats: A later analysis linked a missense variant in DCLRE1C to the trimming of TCR beta V and J genes.

Vbeta (60) and Jbeta (13) primers were used in the PCR. Sequencing used immunoSEQ multiplex PCR; TCRdb keeps in-frame clones, though not all of them. The table shows approximately 82,000 clones, with around a tenth occurring only once. Details on this clone: What it binds is not known.

The sample comprised PBMCs. The chain couples TRBV5-5 to TRBJ1-1; D not resolved. This clonotype was obtained from a man between 60 and 75 years old in good health and CMV-seropositive. The CDR3 sequence is CASSFGLGTEAFF. The CDR3 nucleotides are TGTGCCAGCAGCTTCGGGTTAGGCACTGAAGCTTTCTTT.